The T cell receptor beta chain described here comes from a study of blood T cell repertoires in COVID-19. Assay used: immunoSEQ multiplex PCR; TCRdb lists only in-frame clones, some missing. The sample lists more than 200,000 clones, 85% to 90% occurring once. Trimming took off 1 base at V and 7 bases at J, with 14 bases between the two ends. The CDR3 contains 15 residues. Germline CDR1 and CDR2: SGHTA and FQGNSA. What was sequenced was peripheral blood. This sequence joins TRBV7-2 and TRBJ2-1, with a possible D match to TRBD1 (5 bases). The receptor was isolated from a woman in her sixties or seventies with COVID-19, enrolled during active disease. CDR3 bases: TGTGCCAGCAGCTTAGGGACAAAATCTAGGAATGAGCAGTTCTTC. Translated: CASSLGTKSRNEQFF.